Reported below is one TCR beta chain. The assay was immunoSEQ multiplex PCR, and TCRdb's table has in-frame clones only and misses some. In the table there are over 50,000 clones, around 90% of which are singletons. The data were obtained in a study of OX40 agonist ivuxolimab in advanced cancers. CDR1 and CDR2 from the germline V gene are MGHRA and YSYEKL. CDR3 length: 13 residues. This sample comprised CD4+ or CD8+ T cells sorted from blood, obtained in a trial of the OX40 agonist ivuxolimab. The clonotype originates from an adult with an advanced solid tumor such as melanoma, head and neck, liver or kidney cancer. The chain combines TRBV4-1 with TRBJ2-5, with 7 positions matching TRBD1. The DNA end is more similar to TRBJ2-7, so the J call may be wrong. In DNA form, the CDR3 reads TGCGCCAGCAGCCAAGAATCAGGGGGCGAGCAGTACTTC. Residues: CASSQESGGEQYF.